A single sample is the source of the 15 T cell receptor beta chains below, sequenced in a study of blood T cell repertoires in COVID-19. Profiling relied on immunoSEQ multiplex PCR, and the TCRdb table lists in-frame clones only, not all of them. Here the sample spans over 200,000 clones, around 83% being singletons. What was sequenced was peripheral blood. The receptors derive from a man at least 80 years old with acute or convalescent COVID-19.

The gene calls are TRBV3-1 (or the pseudogene TRBV3-2) and TRBJ1-5, with 7 bases matching TRBD1. Losses at the gene ends were 3 bases for V and 6 bases for J; bases not matched to a gene: 14. Per germline, CDR1 LGHDT and CDR2 YNNKEL (reference sequence). The CDR3 totals 17 residues. The CDR3 coding sequence is TGTGCCAGCAGCCATTCCAGGGGGTGGACCCAATTTCAGCCCCAGCATTTT. Protein product: CASSHSRGWTQFQPQHF.

The chain recombines TRBV9 with TRBJ1-6; a weak D match, TRBD1 (6 bases). The CDR3 length is 18 residues. With 0 bases removed from V and 0 bases from J, the gap between germline ends came to 13 bases. The germline CDR1 and CDR2 sequences are SGDLS and YYNGEE. CDR3 in DNA: TGTGCCAGCAGCGTAGGGGACACGCAGAGCTCCTATAATTCACCCCTCCACTTT. As protein: CASSVGDTQSSYNSPLHF.

This clone has just one count. J is TRBJ1-1 and V is TRBV28; no clear D gene. The V end was cut by 6 bases, the J end by 11 bases, with 19 bases between. The CDR3 has 13 residues. Germline V gives CDR1 MDHEN, CDR2 SYDVKM. In DNA form, the CDR3 reads TGTGCCAGCAGATCCGGGTTAACGTCTGGTGCTTTCTTT. It specifies CASRSGLTSGAFF.

This chain joins TRBV5-1 and TRBJ2-6; no reliable D call. CDR3 size: 15 residues. Looked up from germline, CDR1 is SGHRS and CDR2 is YFSETQ. Trimming took off 0 bases at V and 0 bases at J, with 4 bases between the two ends. CDR3 in amino acids: CASSLESSGANVLTF. The CDR3 coding sequence is TGCGCCAGCAGCTTGGAGAGCTCTGGGGCCAACGTCCTGACTTTC.

The rearrangement uses TRBV2 and TRBJ2-7; 7 positions agree with TRBD1. The V and J ends lost 7 bases and 9 bases, in that order; junction bases with no gene match: 12. This CDR3 is 13 amino acids long. Germline loops: CDR1 SNHLY, CDR2 FYNNEI. CDR3 DNA: TGTGCCAGCACGTGGACAGGCTCCAGGCGGCAGTACTTC. This encodes CASTWTGSRRQYF.

CDR3 nucleotides: TGCGCCAGCAGCCAAGATTCCAGATACGAGCAGTACTTC. Translated, it gives CASSQDSRYEQYF. V gene TRBV4-1 combines with J gene TRBJ2-7; D not certain. V was trimmed by 0 bases and J by 4 bases, leaving 7 bases between them. This CDR3 contains 13 residues. In germline, CDR1 is MGHRA, CDR2 YSYEKL.

This chain links TRBV5-1 with TRBJ1-1; D is uncertain. Between the trimmed V and J ends, which lost 7 bases and 0 bases, there was a span of 10 bases. The CDR3 totals 13 residues. Germline V CDR1 and CDR2: SGHRS, YFSETQ. The CDR3 loop is CASSIVMNTEAFF. CDR3 nucleotides: TGCGCCAGCTCAATTGTCATGAACACTGAAGCTTTCTTT.

The V and J genes are TRBV20-1 and TRBJ2-1; 12 nucleotides match TRBD2. The CDR3 contains 16 residues. Germline values: CDR1 DFQATT, CDR2 SNEGSKA (reference sequence). V lost 3 bases and J lost 5; bases outside the gene matches: 8. The CDR3 coding sequence is TGCAGTGCTAGTTTGGCTAGCGGGAGGGAGGACAATGAGCAGTTCTTC. Encoded protein: CSASLASGREDNEQFF.

The chain joins TRBV19 to TRBJ2-1, with 8 bases lining up with TRBD2. Germline-derived CDR1 and CDR2 are LNHDA and SQIVND (reference sequence). The CDR3 totals 16 residues. Trimming took 5 bases from V and 0 from J; bases not matched to a gene: 6. The CDR3 is CASSPQRGISYNEQFF. The CDR3 DNA is TGTGCCAGTAGTCCACAGCGGGGGATCTCCTACAATGAGCAGTTCTTC.

This rearrangement joins TRBV6-5 to TRBJ1-2, with TRBD1 as a possible D gene (6 bases). The CDR3 contains 15 residues. With 5 bases removed from V and 8 bases from J, the gap between germline ends came to 21 bases. Germline CDR1 MNHEY, CDR2 SVGAGI. CDR3 residues: CASSRGAGANSGYTF. CDR3 sequence (DNA): TGTGCCAGCAGTCGGGGGGCAGGCGCTAATAGCGGCTACACCTTC.

The V and J genes are TRBV27 and TRBJ2-2; D call uncertain. This CDR3 is built from 14 residues. Looked up from germline, CDR1 is MNHEY and CDR2 is SMNVEV (reference sequence). With 5 bases removed from V and 5 bases from J, the gap between germline ends came to 12 bases. CDR3 in amino acids: CASSSRYQTGELFF. The CDR3 DNA is TGTGCCAGCAGTAGCAGGTACCAGACCGGGGAGCTGTTTTTT.

V usage is TRBV4-2 and J usage is TRBJ1-4; D call uncertain. CDR1 is LGHNA, CDR2 YNFKEQ, per germline. The CDR3 extends over 16 amino acids. V lost 1 base, J lost 5 bases, and 14 bases lay in between. The CDR3 here is CASSQGVQDGNEKLFF. For the CDR3, the DNA is TGTGCCAGCAGCCAAGGGGTGCAGGATGGCAATGAAAAACTGTTTTTT.

The chain uses TRBV20-1 and TRBJ2-7, with 13 bases identical to TRBD2. Germline lookup yields CDR1 DFQATT and CDR2 SNEGSKA (reference sequence). This CDR3 is 15 amino acids long. The V and J ends lost 3 bases and 3 bases, in that order; junction bases with no gene match: 5. CDR3 DNA: TGCAGTGCTAGTGTTGGGACTAGCGGGAACTACGAGCAGTACTTC. This codes for CSASVGTSGNYEQYF.

The V and J genes are TRBV11-2 and TRBJ2-1; 7 bases are shared with TRBD2. This CDR3 has 16 amino acids. Germline V gives CDR1 SGHAT, CDR2 FQNNGV. V shed 5 bases and J 4 bases; nucleotides not matched to a gene: 11. CDR3 residues: CASSPIAGNTYNEQFF. CDR3 DNA: TGTGCCAGCAGCCCCATAGCGGGTAACACATACAATGAGCAGTTCTTC.

The chain's CDR3 is CSASSREETQYF. DNA of the CDR3: TGCAGTGCTAGTTCTCGGGAAGAGACCCAGTACTTC. The rearrangement joins TRBV20-1 to TRBJ2-5; D not resolved. The CDR3 runs 12 residues. Trimming removed 3 bases at V and 3 bases at J, with 8 bases between. From germline, CDR1 is DFQATT and CDR2 SNEGSKA (reference sequence).